These 28 T cell receptor beta chains came from one sample sequenced in a study of human T cells and chemical hapten exposure. TCRdb redid the calling of the RACE reads with MiXCR, one entry per CDR3 protein. The repertoire holds 150,000 to 200,000 distinct CDR3 sequences, with approximately 30% as singletons. Documented time point: patch test 3, about 24 weeks after DPC sensitization. Stated treatment: therapeutic diphenylcyclopropenone sensitization with weekly scalp DPC. This sample comprised whole blood, obtained in connection with sensitization to the hapten diphenylcyclopropenone (DPC). The receptors derive from a woman aged 18-29 years with alopecia areata. Some clones in this sample may be carry-over from other donors' samples.

A few counts support this clonotype. CDR3 nucleotides: TGCGCCAGCAGCTTGGAGGGGGTTCGGGAGACCCAGTACTTC. Encoded protein: CASSLEGVRETQYF. The chain is built from TRBV5-1 and TRBJ2-5; TRBD1 is a possible D gene (6 bases). This CDR3 is built from 14 residues. Germline V CDR1 and CDR2: SGHRS, YFSETQ. Trimming took 0 bases from V and 5 from J, leaving 11 bases between them.

This clonotype has more than one count but fewer than ten. This rearrangement joins TRBV3-1 to TRBJ2-7; 8 positions agree with TRBD1. The CDR3 covers 15 residues. In germline, CDR1 is LGHDT, CDR2 YNNKEL (reference sequence). V shed 4 bases, J shed 0 bases, and the junction held 5 bases outside the gene matches. CDR3 residues: CASSLEGTGSYEQYF. Here the CDR3 DNA reads TGTGCCAGCAGCCTAGAAGGGACAGGCTCCTACGAGCAGTACTTC.

This clonotype appeared a single time. V is TRBV20-1 and J is TRBJ1-2; D is perhaps TRBD1 (6 bases). V lost 5 bases to trimming and J lost 4 bases, with 11 bases between them. This CDR3 region has 12 residues. Per the germline V gene, CDR1 is DFQATT and CDR2 is SNEGSKA (reference sequence). This chain's CDR3 is CSASRTVYGYTF. The CDR3 DNA sequence: TGCAGTGCTTCGAGGACAGTCTATGGCTACACCTTC.

The chain combines TRBV12-3 or TRBV12-4 with TRBJ2-5; the D is unclear. V lost 4 bases, J lost 10 bases, and 16 bases lay in between. The CDR3 extends over 13 amino acids. As DNA, the CDR3 is TGTGCCAGCAGTTCCGGCAGTACAAGGGACCAGTACTTC. It is translated as CASSSGSTRDQYF.

The chain joins TRBV7-9 to TRBJ1-5; D is unclear. Trimming took 0 bases from V and 8 from J, leaving 14 bases between them. This CDR3 has 15 amino acids. Germline V gene lookup returns CDR1 SEHNR and CDR2 FQNEAQ (reference sequence). The CDR3 loop is CASSLAGKVLEPQHF. CDR3 nucleotide sequence: TGTGCCAGCAGCTTAGCGGGTAAGGTGTTGGAGCCCCAGCATTTT. Full variable domain (outside the CDR3, taken from reference TRBV7-9 and TRBJ1-5): DTGVSQNPRHKITKRGQNVTFRCDPISEHNRLYWYRQTLGQGPEFLTYFQNEAQLEKSRLLSDRFSAERPKGSFSTLEIQRTEQGDSAMYLCASSLAGKVLEPQHFGDGTRLSIL.

A few counts support this clonotype. V usage is TRBV4-1 and J usage is TRBJ1-3; no clear D gene. Germline V gene lookup returns CDR1 MGHRA and CDR2 YSYEKL. Deletions cut 1 base from V and 7 bases from J, with 8 bases between. The CDR3 runs to 13 residues. The CDR3 here is CASSQGLWNTIYF. Written as DNA, the CDR3 is TGCGCCAGCAGCCAAGGCCTTTGGAACACCATATATTTT.

The chain joins TRBV25-1 to TRBJ2-7; 8 positions match TRBD2. Germline CDR1 and CDR2: MGHDK and SYGVNS. This CDR3 spans 16 amino acids. J was trimmed by 2 bases and V by 6 bases; bases with no gene match: 12. The DNA for the CDR3 is TGTGCCAGCAGCCCAGTCAAGCGGGAGATCCCCTACGAGCAGTACTTC. Its translation: CASSPVKREIPYEQYF.

This sequence joins TRBV5-1 and TRBJ1-6; no definite D call. Germline V gene lookup returns CDR1 SGHRS and CDR2 YFSETQ. The CDR3 consists of 15 residues. V gave up 2 bases and J gave up 9 bases, with 15 bases separating them. CDR3 region: CASSFIATEGSPLHF. The DNA of the CDR3 is TGCGCCAGCAGCTTCATAGCCACAGAGGGTTCACCCCTCCACTTT.

The chain has TRBV6-2 or TRBV6-3 and TRBJ2-7, with 9 bases matching TRBD2. The germline V gene encodes CDR1 MNHEY and CDR2 SVGEGT. The CDR3 is 15 residues long. V gave up 6 bases and J gave up 2 bases; unmatched junction bases: 8. CDR3 sequence reads: CASSPSGRYPYEQYF. In DNA form, the CDR3 reads TGTGCCAGCAGCCCAAGCGGGAGGTATCCCTACGAGCAGTACTTC.

This clonotype was observed a handful of times. This chain uses TRBV10-3 with TRBJ1-3; TRBD1 might be the D (6 bases). The V gene lost 11 bases and the J gene lost 5 bases, with 16 bases spanning the gap. This CDR3 is built from 13 residues. The germline gives CDR1 ENHRY, CDR2 SYGVKD. The CDR3 loop is CASGGQGRNTIYF. CDR3 coding DNA: TGTGCCTCGGGAGGCCAGGGGAGAAACACCATATATTTT.

This clonotype was recorded a few times. As DNA, the CDR3 is TGTGCCATCAGTGCTGGGACTTTCTCCTACGAGCAGTACTTC. It translates to CAISAGTFSYEQYF. The V and J genes are TRBV10-3 and TRBJ2-7; tentative D call: TRBD2 (6 bases). The CDR3 has 14 amino acids. Germline V gene lookup returns CDR1 ENHRY and CDR2 SYGVKD. V lost 4 bases and J lost 0, with 10 bases in between.

This clonotype has just a few counts. V gene TRBV11-3 combines with J gene TRBJ2-1; possibly TRBD1 for D (6 bases). This CDR3 comprises 16 residues. The V end lost 2 bases, the J end lost 5 bases, and 16 bases lay between the germline ends. The germline gives CDR1 SGHNT, CDR2 YENEEA. CDR3 residues: CASSLTPGVKHNEQFF. The CDR3 coding sequence is TGTGCCAGCAGCTTAACCCCAGGGGTTAAACACAATGAGCAGTTCTTC.

In its sample, this clonotype was seen a few times. This chain links TRBV6-6 with TRBJ2-1; TRBD2 matches at 8 bases. V was clipped by 4 bases and J by 16 bases; unmatched bases: 9. The CDR3 length is 12 residues. The germline CDR1 and CDR2 sequences are MNHNY and SVGAGI (reference sequence). DNA for the CDR3: TGTGCCAGCAGTTCACGGGGACTAGTCCTCTTCTTC. As protein: CASSSRGLVLFF.

This clonotype showed up just a few times. The chain links TRBV28 to TRBJ1-3, with unresolved D. The ends were cut back, 8 bases at V and 0 bases at J, with 11 bases in the middle. Per the germline V gene, CDR1 is MDHEN and CDR2 is SYDVKM. CDR3 length: 14 residues. The chain's CDR3 is CASCDGSSGNTIYF. In DNA form, the CDR3 reads TGTGCCAGCTGTGACGGAAGCTCTGGAAACACCATATATTTT.

This clonotype turned up a few times. This chain uses TRBV7-9 with TRBJ1-4, with TRBD1 matching over 8 bases. Germline V CDR1 and CDR2: SEHNR, FQNEAQ (reference sequence). The CDR3 extends over 15 amino acids. V gave up 5 bases and J gave up 0 bases; unmatched junction bases: 2. The CDR3 loop reads CASSAQGATNEKLFF. For the CDR3, the DNA is TGTGCCAGCAGCGCACAGGGGGCAACTAATGAAAAACTGTTTTTT.

The chain combines TRBV6-6 with TRBJ1-6; D remains ambiguous. This CDR3 is 14 amino acids long. V lost 6 bases to trimming and J lost 7 bases, with 13 bases between them. Germline CDR1 MNHNY, CDR2 SVGAGI (reference sequence). The CDR3 DNA sequence: TGTGCCAGCAGGGAAGCCGGGGTCAATTCACCCCTCCACTTT. This sequence encodes CASREAGVNSPLHF.

This clonotype was picked up a small number of times. V gene TRBV4-3 combines with J gene TRBJ2-3; either TRBD1 or TRBD2 may fit D (5 bases each). Germline V gene lookup returns CDR1 LGHNA and CDR2 YSLEER. The ends were cut back, 1 base at V and 6 bases at J, with 8 bases in the middle. The CDR3 is 13 residues long. This CDR3 is CASSQGGVDTQYF. As DNA, the CDR3 is TGCGCCAGCAGCCAAGGAGGGGTGGATACGCAGTATTTT.

A few counts support this clonotype. The rearrangement links TRBV19 to TRBJ2-7, with 7 bases aligning to TRBD2. From germline, CDR1 is LNHDA and CDR2 SQIVND (reference sequence). This CDR3 has 17 residues. The V and J ends lost 5 bases and 9 bases, in that order; junction bases with no gene match: 22. DNA for the CDR3: TGTGCCAGTAGTCCACAAGGACGGGGGGAGCGATTCTCCGGGCAGTACTTC. Protein product: CASSPQGRGERFSGQYF.

This clonotype was counted between two and nine times. The rearrangement links TRBV27 to TRBJ1-5; D gene uncertain. The germline V and J ends were trimmed by 2 bases and 2 bases, with 10 bases remaining between them. The CDR3 sequence is 15 residues long. Germline CDR1 is MNHEY and CDR2 is SMNVEV (reference sequence). The CDR3 protein is CASSLTGWRNQPQHF. The DNA for the CDR3 is TGTGCCAGCAGTTTAACGGGTTGGCGCAATCAGCCCCAGCATTTT.

The rearrangement joins TRBV7-9 to TRBJ1-2; 7 bases fit TRBD1. Germline V gives CDR1 SEHNR, CDR2 FQNEAQ (reference sequence). The CDR3 totals 14 residues. Trimming cost V 8 bases and J 4 bases; bases outside gene matches: 10. For the CDR3, the DNA is TGTGCCAGCCGCGGAGGAGGGGGCTCCTATGGCTACACCTTC. This gives the protein CASRGGGGSYGYTF.

The rearrangement links TRBV20-1 to TRBJ1-5; D ambiguous. In germline, CDR1 is DFQATT, CDR2 SNEGSKA (reference sequence). The V end was cut by 0 bases, the J end by 0 bases, with 12 bases between. This CDR3 contains 16 residues. CDR3 nucleotides: TGCAGTGCTAGAGATTTTGAGGTATATAGCAATCAGCCCCAGCATTTT. Its translation: CSARDFEVYSNQPQHF.

This clonotype was observed a handful of times. This sequence joins TRBV7-2 and TRBJ2-2; D perhaps matches TRBD2 (6 bases). Trimming cost V 1 base and J 7 bases, with 16 bases left between them. CDR3 length: 16 residues. Germline V lookup: CDR1 SGHTA, CDR2 FQGNSA. In DNA, the CDR3 is TGTGCCAGCAGCTTAGTCGTACGGAGAGCGGGCGGGGAGCTGTTTTTT. As protein: CASSLVVRRAGGELFF.

The chain carries TRBV20-1 and TRBJ1-4; D is undetermined. CDR1 is DFQATT, CDR2 SNEGSKA, per germline (reference sequence). The CDR3 loop spans 14 amino acids. Trimming took 3 bases from V and 0 from J, leaving 8 bases between them. The chain's CDR3 is CSARTGPTNEKLFF. CDR3 coding DNA: TGCAGTGCTAGGACCGGACCAACTAATGAAAAACTGTTTTTT.

The chain uses TRBV29-1 and TRBJ1-1; D call uncertain. From germline, CDR1 is SQVTM and CDR2 ANQGSEA. This CDR3 spans 12 amino acids. The V end was cut by 4 bases, the J end by 1 base, with 7 bases between. CDR3 in amino acids: CSVARSNTEAFF. Here the CDR3 DNA reads TGCAGCGTTGCCCGATCGAACACTGAAGCTTTCTTT.

This clonotype has more than one count but fewer than ten. The V and J genes are TRBV5-1 and TRBJ2-3, with 7 positions matching TRBD1. Germline assignment: CDR1 SGHRS and CDR2 YFSETQ. V lost 0 bases, J lost 0 bases, and 4 bases stayed unmatched. This CDR3 has 16 residues. The CDR3 protein is CASSLAGTASTDTQYF. The CDR3 DNA reads TGCGCCAGCAGCTTGGCCGGGACAGCTAGCACAGATACGCAGTATTTT. Full variable domain (rest looked up from reference TRBV5-1 and TRBJ2-3): KAGVTQTPRYLIKTRGQQVTLSCSPISGHRSVSWYQQTPGQGLQFLFEYFSETQRNKGNFPGRFSGRQFSNSRSEMNVSTLELGDSALYLCASSLAGTASTDTQYFGPGTRLTVL.

This clonotype came up a few times. This rearrangement joins TRBV4-3 to TRBJ2-1, with TRBD2 identical over 7 bases. This CDR3 comprises 14 residues. Looked up from germline, CDR1 is LGHNA and CDR2 is YSLEER. J gave up 3 bases and V 4 bases, and 3 bases lay outside the gene matches. CDR3 nucleotide sequence: TGCGCCAGCAGCCCCGGGACTAACTACAATGAGCAGTTCTTC. Translating gives CASSPGTNYNEQFF.

This clonotype was counted between two and nine times. The chain joins TRBV10-2 to TRBJ1-5, with D maybe TRBD1 (5 bases). Germline V gene data show CDR1 as WSHSY and CDR2 as SAAADI. Trimming took off 7 bases at V and 1 base at J, with 11 bases between the two ends. CDR3 length: 14 residues. CDR3 sequence reads: CASMGQGSNQPQHF. CDR3 coding DNA: TGCGCCAGCATGGGGCAGGGAAGCAATCAGCCCCAGCATTTT.

V gene TRBV15 combines with J gene TRBJ2-3; 8 nucleotides match TRBD1. Germline CDR1 and CDR2: LNHNV and YYDKDF (reference sequence). The CDR3 runs 14 residues. The V and J ends lost 0 bases and 11 bases, in that order; junction bases with no gene match: 7. The CDR3 DNA sequence: TGTGCCACCAGCAGAGATGCGACAGGGGATGGGCAGTATTTT. Translated, it gives CATSRDATGDGQYF.